The present T cell receptor (beta chain) was sequenced within a study of CD8+CD57+ T cells in acquired aplastic anemia. The V and J ends lost 0 bases and 7 bases, in that order; junction bases with no gene match: 6. From germline, CDR1 is LNHDA and CDR2 SQIVND (reference sequence). This CDR3 has 15 amino acids. CDR3 and TCR beta VDJ profiling relied on a genomic DNA template. Using its own MiXCR run on the reads, TCRdb lists one record per CDR3 protein. The top ten hold about half of the sample, which has more than 150,000 distinct CDR3 sequences, about three fifths seen once. The J gene is TRBJ1-2, the V gene TRBV19; 9 bases are shared with TRBD1. The clonotype comes from a human donor with severe aplastic anemia or a healthy control (not recorded which). The sample taken for sequencing was sorted CD4+, CD8+, or CD8+CD57+ T cells (not recorded which) from PBMCs. CDR3 amino acids: CASSIEPGTGIGYTF. Written as DNA, the CDR3 is TGTGCCAGTAGTATAGAGCCCGGGACAGGGATTGGCTACACCTTC.